Sequencing of this TCR beta chain was carried out in a study of early T cells in non-severe SARS-CoV-2 infection. TCRdb itself ran the 5' RACE reads through MiXCR, one entry per CDR3 protein. The sample has tens of thousands of distinct CDR3 sequences; about 15% are singletons. Per germline, CDR1 MNHEY and CDR2 SMNVEV (reference sequence). The CDR3 covers 15 residues. V gave up 3 bases and J gave up 4 bases; unmatched junction bases: 5. The TCR was taken from an adult who was a healthcare worker with PCR-confirmed SARS-CoV-2 infection or an uninfected control (not recorded which). The sample was whole blood, taken at baseline. The chain uses TRBV27 and TRBJ2-7, with 11 bases lining up with TRBD2. As DNA, the CDR3 is TGTGCCAGCAGTTTTTTACTAGCGGGAGTTTACGAGCAGTACTTC. This codes for CASSFLLAGVYEQYF.